The source of this T cell receptor (beta chain) is a study of T-cell memory formation after mild COVID-19. This CDR3 comprises 14 residues. Per the germline V gene, CDR1 is DFQATT and CDR2 is SNEGSKA (reference sequence). V was clipped by 5 bases and J by 10 bases; unmatched bases: 8. TCRdb reanalysed the 5' RACE reads using MiXCR and keeps one entry per CDR3 protein. The table records roughly 250,000 distinct CDR3 sequences, 16% of them present only once. This clonotype was sampled from a man between 18 and 35 years old who had mild COVID-19 (a few samples of this study predate the infection). Cell type and time point are not known. The specimen was PBMCs or a T cell subset sorted from them (not recorded which). The chain is built from TRBV20-1 and TRBJ2-1, with TRBD2 identical over 13 bases. CDR3 sequence: CSAYTSGGAWEQFF. CDR3 DNA: TGCAGTGCTTATACTAGCGGGGGGGCATGGGAGCAGTTCTTC.